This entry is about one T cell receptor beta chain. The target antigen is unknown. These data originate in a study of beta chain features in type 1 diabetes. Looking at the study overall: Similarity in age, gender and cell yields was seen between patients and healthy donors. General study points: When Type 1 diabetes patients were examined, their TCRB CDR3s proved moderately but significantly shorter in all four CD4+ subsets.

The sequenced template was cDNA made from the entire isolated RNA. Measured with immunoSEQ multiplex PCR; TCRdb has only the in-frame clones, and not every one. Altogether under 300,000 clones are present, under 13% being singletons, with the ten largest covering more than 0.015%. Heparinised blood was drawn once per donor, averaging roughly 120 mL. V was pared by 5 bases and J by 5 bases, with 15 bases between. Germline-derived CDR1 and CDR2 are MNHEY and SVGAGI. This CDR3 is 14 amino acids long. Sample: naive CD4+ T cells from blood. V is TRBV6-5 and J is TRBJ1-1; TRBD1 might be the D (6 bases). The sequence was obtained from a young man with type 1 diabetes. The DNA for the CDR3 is TGTGCCAGCAGTACCGGTACAGGGAGTACTGAAGCTTTCTTT. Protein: CASSTGTGSTEAFF.